This TCR beta chain was sequenced for a study of a mutant IDH1 vaccine in newly diagnosed glioma. Across the study: Patients began vaccination 4-6 weeks after radiotherapy alone, or with temozolomide cycles. Study outcomes and limitations: Immune responses induced by vaccination arose in 93.3% of the patients.

TCRdb keeps only in-frame clones here, not all; method: immunoSEQ multiplex PCR. The profile shows about 34,000 clones, 80% to 90% of them singletons. For this clone: Its antigen is unidentified.

The CDR3 runs to 13 residues. V shed 2 bases and J shed 8 bases, with 10 bases lying between them. CDR1 and CDR2 from the germline V gene are LGHNA and YNFKEQ. Time point in this sample: week 47, end of study. In every dose of vaccine, 300 ug of mutant IDH1 20-mer peptide was given alongside topical imiquimod. The chain links TRBV4-2 to TRBJ2-1; D tentatively reads TRBD1 or TRBD2 (5 bases each). This receptor was taken from a woman aged 30 to 39 with glioma. The sequencing here drew on PBMCs, taken from a glioma patient whose treatment included an IDH1 peptide vaccine. CDR3 in amino acids: CASSQQRGDEQFF. Written as DNA, the CDR3 is TGTGCCAGCAGCCAACAGAGGGGTGATGAGCAGTTCTTC.